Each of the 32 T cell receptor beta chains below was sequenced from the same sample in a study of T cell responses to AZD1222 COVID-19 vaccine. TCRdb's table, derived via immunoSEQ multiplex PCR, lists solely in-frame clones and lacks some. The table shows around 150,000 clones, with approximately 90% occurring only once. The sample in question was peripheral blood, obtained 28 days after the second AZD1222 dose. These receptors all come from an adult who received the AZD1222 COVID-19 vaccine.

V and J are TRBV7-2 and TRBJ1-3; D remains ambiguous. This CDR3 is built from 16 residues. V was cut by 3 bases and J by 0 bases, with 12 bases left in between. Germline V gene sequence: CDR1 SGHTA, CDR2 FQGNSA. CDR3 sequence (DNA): TGTGCCAGCAGCTTCGGCGCGGATTACTCTGGAAACACCATATATTTT. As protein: CASSFGADYSGNTIYF.

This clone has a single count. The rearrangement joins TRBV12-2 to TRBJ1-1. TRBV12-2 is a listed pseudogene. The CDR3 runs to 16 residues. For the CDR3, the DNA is TGTGCAAGTCGCTTAGGACCCGATTGGTTGAACACTGAAGCTTTCTTT. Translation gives CASRLGPDWLNTEAFF.

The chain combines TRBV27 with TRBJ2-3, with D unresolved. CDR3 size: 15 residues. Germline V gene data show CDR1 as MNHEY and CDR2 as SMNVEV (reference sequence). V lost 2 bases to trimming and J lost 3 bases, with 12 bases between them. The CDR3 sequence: CASSLGQPRTDTQYF. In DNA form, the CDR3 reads TGTGCCAGCAGTTTAGGGCAGCCTCGGACAGATACGCAGTATTTT.

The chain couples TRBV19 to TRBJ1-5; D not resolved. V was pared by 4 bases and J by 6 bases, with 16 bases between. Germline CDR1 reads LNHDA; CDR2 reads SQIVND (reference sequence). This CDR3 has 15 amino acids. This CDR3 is CASSTAFMNTQPQHF. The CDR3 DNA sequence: TGTGCCAGTAGTACCGCCTTCATGAACACTCAGCCCCAGCATTTT.

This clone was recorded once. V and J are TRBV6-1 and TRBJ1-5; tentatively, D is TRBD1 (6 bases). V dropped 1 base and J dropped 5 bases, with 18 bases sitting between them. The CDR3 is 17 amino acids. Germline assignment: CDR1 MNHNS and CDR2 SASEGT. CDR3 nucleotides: TGTGCCAGCAGTGAAGGGCCCCAGGACAGCCACTATCAGCCCCAGCATTTT. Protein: CASSEGPQDSHYQPQHF.

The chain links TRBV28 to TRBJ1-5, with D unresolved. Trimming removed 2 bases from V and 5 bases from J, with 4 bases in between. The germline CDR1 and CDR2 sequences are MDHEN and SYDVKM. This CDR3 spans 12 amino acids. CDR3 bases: TGTGCCAGCAGTTTAACTGATCAGCCCCAGCATTTT. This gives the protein CASSLTDQPQHF.

This CDR3 is CASSPGVGAYNEQFF. The CDR3 DNA is TGTGCCAGCAGCCCGGGGGTGGGCGCCTACAATGAGCAGTTCTTC. The rearrangement links TRBV11-2 to TRBJ2-1; D perhaps matches TRBD2 (6 bases). The CDR3 has 15 residues. Per germline, CDR1 SGHAT and CDR2 FQNNGV. V was trimmed by 5 bases and J by 2 bases, leaving 13 bases between them. Full variable domain (rest looked up from reference TRBV11-2 and TRBJ2-1): EAGVAQSPRYKIIEKRQSVAFWCNPISGHATLYWYQQILGQGPKLLIQFQNNGVVDDSQLPKDRFSAERLKGVDSTLKIQPAKLEDSAVYLCASSPGVGAYNEQFFGPGTRLTVL.

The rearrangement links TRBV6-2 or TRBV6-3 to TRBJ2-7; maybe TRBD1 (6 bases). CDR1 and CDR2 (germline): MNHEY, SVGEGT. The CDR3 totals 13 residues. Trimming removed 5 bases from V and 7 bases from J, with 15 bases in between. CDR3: CASSAGQHREQYF. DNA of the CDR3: TGTGCCAGCAGTGCCGGACAGCATCGGGAGCAGTACTTC.

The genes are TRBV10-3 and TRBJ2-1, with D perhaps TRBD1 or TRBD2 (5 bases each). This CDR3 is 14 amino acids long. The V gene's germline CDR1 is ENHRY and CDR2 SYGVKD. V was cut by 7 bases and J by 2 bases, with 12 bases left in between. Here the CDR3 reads CAITAGTTYNEQFF. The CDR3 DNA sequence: TGTGCCATCACTGCCGGGACGACCTACAATGAGCAGTTCTTC.

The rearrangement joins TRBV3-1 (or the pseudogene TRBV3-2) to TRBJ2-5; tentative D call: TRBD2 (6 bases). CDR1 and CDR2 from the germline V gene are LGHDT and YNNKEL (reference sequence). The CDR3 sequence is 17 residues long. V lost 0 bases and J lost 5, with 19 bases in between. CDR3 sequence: CASSQDRGSGLTETQYF. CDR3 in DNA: TGTGCCAGCAGCCAAGATCGGGGCAGCGGGCTTACGGAGACCCAGTACTTC.

The CDR3 nucleotides read TGTGCCAGCAGTTCGTCGACTAGACGGGGGACCGGGGAGCTGTTTTTT. Its translation is CASSSSTRRGTGELFF. The chain links TRBV28 to TRBJ2-2, with D perhaps TRBD2 (6 bases). From germline, CDR1 is MDHEN and CDR2 SYDVKM. V was shortened by 4 bases and J by 5 bases, with 17 bases between the two germline ends. The CDR3 spans 16 residues.

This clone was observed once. The CDR3 region is CASSKFPLNSGTEYNSPLHF. Here the CDR3 DNA reads TGTGCCAGCAGCAAATTCCCCTTAAATTCCGGGACGGAATATAATTCACCCCTCCACTTT. J is TRBJ1-6 and V is TRBV21-1. TRBV21-1 is designated a pseudogene. CDR3 length equals 20 residues.

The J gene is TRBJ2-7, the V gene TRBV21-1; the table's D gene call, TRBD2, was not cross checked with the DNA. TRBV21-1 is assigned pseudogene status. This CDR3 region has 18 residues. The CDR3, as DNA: TGTGCCAGCAGCGCGCCCTTTACACTAGCGGAAGCCTCCTACGAGCAGTACTTC. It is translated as CASSAPFTLAEASYEQYF.

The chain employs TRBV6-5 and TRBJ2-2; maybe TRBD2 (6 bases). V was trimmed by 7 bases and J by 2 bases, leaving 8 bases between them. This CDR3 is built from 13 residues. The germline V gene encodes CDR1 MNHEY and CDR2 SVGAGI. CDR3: CASKDYNTGELFF. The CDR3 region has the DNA TGTGCCAGCAAGGACTATAACACCGGGGAGCTGTTTTTT.

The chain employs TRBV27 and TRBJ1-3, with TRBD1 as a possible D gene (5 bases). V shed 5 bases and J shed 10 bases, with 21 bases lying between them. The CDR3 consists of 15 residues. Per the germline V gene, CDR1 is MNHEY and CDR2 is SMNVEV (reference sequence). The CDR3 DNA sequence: TGTGCCAGCAGTCCCACGGGACCGGCGAAAGAAACCATATATTTT. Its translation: CASSPTGPAKETIYF.

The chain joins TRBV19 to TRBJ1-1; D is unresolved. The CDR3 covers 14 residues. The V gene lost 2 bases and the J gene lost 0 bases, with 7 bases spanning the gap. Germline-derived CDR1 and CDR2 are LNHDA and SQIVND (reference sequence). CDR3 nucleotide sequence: TGTGCCAGTAGTATAAGCGCTTTGAACACTGAAGCTTTCTTT. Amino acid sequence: CASSISALNTEAFF.

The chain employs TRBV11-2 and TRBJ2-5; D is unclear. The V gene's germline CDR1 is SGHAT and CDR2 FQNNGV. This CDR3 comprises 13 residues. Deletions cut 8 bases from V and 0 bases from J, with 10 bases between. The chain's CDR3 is CASRPGYQETQYF. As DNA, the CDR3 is TGTGCCAGCCGACCAGGTTACCAAGAGACCCAGTACTTC.

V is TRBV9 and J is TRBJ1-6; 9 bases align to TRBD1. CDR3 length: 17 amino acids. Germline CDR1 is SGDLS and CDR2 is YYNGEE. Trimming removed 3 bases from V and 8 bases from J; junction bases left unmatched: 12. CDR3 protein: CASSDTRDRVRDSPLHF. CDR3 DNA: TGTGCCAGCAGCGACACCCGGGACAGGGTTCGAGATTCACCCCTCCACTTT.

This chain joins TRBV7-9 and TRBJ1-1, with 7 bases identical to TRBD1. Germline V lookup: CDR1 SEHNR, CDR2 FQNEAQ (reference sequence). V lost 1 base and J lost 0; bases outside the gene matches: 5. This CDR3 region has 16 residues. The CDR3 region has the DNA TGTGCCAGCAGCTTAGGAGGGGACAGCTTGAACACTGAAGCTTTCTTT. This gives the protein CASSLGGDSLNTEAFF.

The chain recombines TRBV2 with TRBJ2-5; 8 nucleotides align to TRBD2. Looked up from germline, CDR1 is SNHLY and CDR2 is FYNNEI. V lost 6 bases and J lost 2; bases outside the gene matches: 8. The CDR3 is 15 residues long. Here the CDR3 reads CASRGPGGGQETQYF. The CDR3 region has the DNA TGTGCCAGCAGAGGTCCGGGAGGGGGGCAAGAGACCCAGTACTTC. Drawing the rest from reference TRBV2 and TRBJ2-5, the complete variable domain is EPEVTQTPSHQVTQMGQEVILRCVPISNHLYFYWYRQILGQKVEFLVSFYNNEISEKSEIFDDQFSVERPDGSNFTLKIRSTKLEDSAMYFCASRGPGGGQETQYFGPGTRLLVL.

DNA for the CDR3: TGTGCCAGCATGAGTGTGACTAATGAAAAACTGTTTTTT. This sequence encodes CASMSVTNEKLFF. The chain joins TRBV6-5 to TRBJ1-4; D is ambiguous. Trimming removed 7 bases at V and 2 bases at J, with 8 bases between. Germline V lookup: CDR1 MNHEY, CDR2 SVGAGI. The CDR3 length is 13 residues.

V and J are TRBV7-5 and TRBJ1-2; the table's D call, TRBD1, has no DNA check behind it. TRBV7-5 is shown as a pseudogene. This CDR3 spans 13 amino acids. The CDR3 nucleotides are TGTGTCAGAAGCTCGAGGGACATGGGCGGCTACACCTTC. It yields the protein CVRSSRDMGGYTF.

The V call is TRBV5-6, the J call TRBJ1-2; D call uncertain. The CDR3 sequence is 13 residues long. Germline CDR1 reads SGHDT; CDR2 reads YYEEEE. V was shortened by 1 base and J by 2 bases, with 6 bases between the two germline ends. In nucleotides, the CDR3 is TGTGCCAGCAGCTTGCAGGTGAACTATGGCTACACCTTC. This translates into CASSLQVNYGYTF.

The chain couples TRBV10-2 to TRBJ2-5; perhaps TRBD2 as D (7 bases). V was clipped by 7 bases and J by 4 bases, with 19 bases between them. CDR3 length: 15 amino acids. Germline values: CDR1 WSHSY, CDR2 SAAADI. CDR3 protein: CASTSGGAGRETQYF. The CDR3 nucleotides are TGCGCCAGCACGTCTGGGGGGGCCGGTCGAGAGACCCAGTACTTC.

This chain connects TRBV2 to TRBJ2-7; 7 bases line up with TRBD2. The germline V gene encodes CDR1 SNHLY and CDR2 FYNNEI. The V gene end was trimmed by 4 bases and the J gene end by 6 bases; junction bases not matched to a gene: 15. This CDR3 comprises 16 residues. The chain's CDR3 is CASSGPGDYSEPEQYF. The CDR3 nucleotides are TGTGCCAGCAGTGGACCGGGGGACTACTCCGAACCCGAGCAGTACTTC.

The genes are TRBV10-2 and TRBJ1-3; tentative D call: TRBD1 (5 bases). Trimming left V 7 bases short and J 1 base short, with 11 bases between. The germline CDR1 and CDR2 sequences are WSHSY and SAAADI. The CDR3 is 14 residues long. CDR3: CASNSRGSGNTIYF. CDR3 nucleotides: TGCGCCAGCAACTCCCGGGGGTCTGGAAACACCATATATTTT.

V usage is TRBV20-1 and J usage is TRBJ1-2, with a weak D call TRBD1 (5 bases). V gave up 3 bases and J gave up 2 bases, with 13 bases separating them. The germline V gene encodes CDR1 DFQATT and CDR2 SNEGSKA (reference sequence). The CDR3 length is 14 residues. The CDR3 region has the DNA TGCAGTGCTAGTCAAGACAGCCTCAACTATGGCTACACCTTC. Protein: CSASQDSLNYGYTF.

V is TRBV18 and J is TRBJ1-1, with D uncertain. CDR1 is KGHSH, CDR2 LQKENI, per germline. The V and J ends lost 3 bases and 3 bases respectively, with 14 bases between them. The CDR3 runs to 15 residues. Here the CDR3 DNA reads TGTGCCAGCTCACCTACACCGAAAGTGGACACTGAAGCTTTCTTT. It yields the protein CASSPTPKVDTEAFF.

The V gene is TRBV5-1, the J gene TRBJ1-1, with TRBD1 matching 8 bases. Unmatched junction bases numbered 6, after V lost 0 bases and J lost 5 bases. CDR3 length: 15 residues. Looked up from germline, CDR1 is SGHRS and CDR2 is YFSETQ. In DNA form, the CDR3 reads TGCGCCAGCAGCTTGGCCGGACAGGGAGGAACTGAAGCTTTCTTT. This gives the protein CASSLAGQGGTEAFF.

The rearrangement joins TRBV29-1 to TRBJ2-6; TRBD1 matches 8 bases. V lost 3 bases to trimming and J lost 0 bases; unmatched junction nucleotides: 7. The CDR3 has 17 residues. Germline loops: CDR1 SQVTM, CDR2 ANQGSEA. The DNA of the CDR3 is TGCAGCGTTGAGTCCAGGGGGCCCCTCTCTGGGGCCAACGTCCTGACTTTC. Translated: CSVESRGPLSGANVLTF.

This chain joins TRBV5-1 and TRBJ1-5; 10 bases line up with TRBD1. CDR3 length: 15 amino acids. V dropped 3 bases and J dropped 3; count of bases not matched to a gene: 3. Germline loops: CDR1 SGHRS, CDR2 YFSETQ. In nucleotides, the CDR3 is TGCGCCAGCAGCTCGACAGGGGGCCACAATCAGCCCCAGCATTTT. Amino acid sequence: CASSSTGGHNQPQHF.

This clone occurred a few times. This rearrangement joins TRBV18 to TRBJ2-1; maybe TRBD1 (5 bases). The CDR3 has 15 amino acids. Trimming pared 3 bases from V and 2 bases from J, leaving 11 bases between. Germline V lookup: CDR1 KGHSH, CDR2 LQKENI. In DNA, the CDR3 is TGTGCCAGCTCACCTGACAGATCCCCCTACAATGAGCAGTTCTTC. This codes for CASSPDRSPYNEQFF.